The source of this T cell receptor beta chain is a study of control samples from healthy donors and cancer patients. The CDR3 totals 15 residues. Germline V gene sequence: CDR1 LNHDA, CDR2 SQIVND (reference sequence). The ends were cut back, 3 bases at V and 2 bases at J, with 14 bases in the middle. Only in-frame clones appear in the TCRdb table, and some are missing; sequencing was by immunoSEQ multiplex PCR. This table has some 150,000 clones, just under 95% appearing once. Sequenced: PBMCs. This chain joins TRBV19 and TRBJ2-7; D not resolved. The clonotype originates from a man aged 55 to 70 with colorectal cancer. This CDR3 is CASSISFSTAYEQYF. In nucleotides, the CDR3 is TGTGCCAGTAGTATTTCTTTTTCAACAGCCTACGAGCAGTACTTC.